Each of the 17 T cell receptor beta chains below was sequenced from the same sample in a study of vaccination and CD4 T cells after COVID-19. No cognate antigen is known for these TCRs. Documented treatment: approximately nine-day PBMC culture with coronavirus spike peptide pools or control peptides (ViraFEST assay). The Oncomine TCR Beta short-read assay was applied to DNA of cultured CD4+ T cells. One entry per CDR3 protein, called by TCRdb with MiXCR from the PCR reads. The data hold 14,000 to 15,000 distinct CDR3 sequences, with around 24% observed a single time. The sample consisted of cultured CD4+ T cells from blood. Source of these receptors: a human donor with COVID-19.

This clonotype is judged medium-sized. J is TRBJ1-6 and V is TRBV27; D gene unclear. Trimming shortened V by 3 bases and J by 8 bases, and 17 bases separated the two germline ends. The germline V gene has CDR1 MNHEY and CDR2 SMNVEV (reference sequence). This CDR3 has 16 amino acids. The CDR3: CASSLTQLRLDSPLHF. CDR3 DNA sequence: TGTGCCAGCAGTTTGACGCAGCTCCGATTGGATTCACCCCTCCACTTT.

This clonotype was observed a few times. The chain is built from TRBV29-1 and TRBJ1-1; 8 nucleotides agree with TRBD1. V shed 4 bases, J shed 4 bases, and the junction held 5 bases outside the gene matches. The CDR3 length is 13 residues. CDR1 SQVTM and CDR2 ANQGSEA come from the germline V gene. CDR3 region: CSVVRGRVTEAFF. DNA for the CDR3: TGCAGCGTTGTCAGGGGGCGCGTCACTGAAGCTTTCTTT.

This clonotype showed up just a few times. The chain recombines TRBV27 with TRBJ2-2, with 8 nucleotides matching TRBD1. This CDR3 has 16 amino acids. J was trimmed by 5 bases and V by 6 bases; bases with no gene match: 11. Germline loops: CDR1 MNHEY, CDR2 SMNVEV (reference sequence). CDR3 DNA: TGTGCCAGCAGCCATCGACAGGGGCTCGGAACCGGGGAGCTGTTTTTT. Its translation: CASSHRQGLGTGELFF.

This clonotype was counted only a few times. The chain couples TRBV20-1 to TRBJ2-2; D not resolved. The length of the CDR3 is 13 residues. Trimming removed 5 bases at V and 1 base at J, with 8 bases between. The germline CDR1 and CDR2 sequences are DFQATT and SNEGSKA (reference sequence). The CDR3 here is CSAWLVNTGELFF. The CDR3 DNA reads TGCAGTGCTTGGCTGGTGAACACCGGGGAGCTGTTTTTT.

This clonotype is termed medium-sized. This chain links TRBV6-1 with TRBJ1-2; 7 bases align to TRBD1. This CDR3 has 14 amino acids. J was trimmed by 4 bases and V by 3 bases; bases with no gene match: 5. CDR1 MNHNS and CDR2 SASEGT come from the germline V gene. The CDR3 loop reads CASSETGPTYGYTF. The DNA for the CDR3 is TGTGCCAGCAGTGAGACAGGGCCGACCTATGGCTACACCTTC.

Comments on this clonotype: At one end the junction does not follow the germline gene, possibly because of a read error. The chain uses TRBV6-1 and TRBJ1-5; TRBD1 aligns across 8 bases. Germline V gene data show CDR1 as MNHNS and CDR2 as SASEGT. This CDR3 has 15 amino acids. CDR3 residues: CVSRVRQGSGQPQHF. CDR3 nucleotides: TGTGTCAGCAGGGTACGACAGGGGAGCGGACAGCCCCAGCATTTT.

Regarding this clonotype: The conserved phenylalanine or tryptophan normally closing the CDR3 is absent here, so this likely arose from a read error. The chain couples TRBV28 to TRBJ2-7; tentative D call: TRBD2 (7 bases). Trimming removed 8 bases from V and 4 bases from J, with 18 bases in between. The CDR3 has 14 amino acids. CDR1 is MDHEN, CDR2 SYDVKM, per germline. CDR3 residues: CASRQPGGEYEQYY. CDR3 sequence (DNA): TGTGCCAGCCGCCAGCCGGGGGGCGAGTACGAGCAGTACTAC.

This clonotype was observed a few times. The CDR3 nucleotides are TGTGCCAGCAGTCTTTACTCGCTGAACACTGAAGCTTTCTTT. Its protein is CASSLYSLNTEAFF. The chain carries TRBV2 and TRBJ1-1; D gene uncertain. Germline assignment: CDR1 SNHLY and CDR2 FYNNEI. V was cut by 5 bases and J by 0 bases, with 10 bases left in between. The CDR3 runs 14 residues.

This rearrangement joins TRBV5-1 to TRBJ1-5, with D unresolved. Looked up from germline, CDR1 is SGHRS and CDR2 is YFSETQ. The V end lost 0 bases, the J end lost 0 bases, and 7 bases lay between the germline ends. The CDR3 consists of 15 residues. The CDR3 protein is CASSLEGYSNQPQHF. The CDR3 nucleotides are TGCGCCAGCAGCTTGGAGGGATATAGCAATCAGCCCCAGCATTTT. The full variable domain, rest sourced from reference TRBV5-1 and TRBJ1-5, is KAGVTQTPRYLIKTRGQQVTLSCSPISGHRSVSWYQQTPGQGLQFLFEYFSETQRNKGNFPGRFSGRQFSNSRSEMNVSTLELGDSALYLCASSLEGYSNQPQHFGDGTRLSIL.

This chain uses TRBV11-3 with TRBJ2-7; D not resolved. The length of the CDR3 is 12 residues. V was shortened by 4 bases and J by 2 bases, with 6 bases between the two germline ends. Looked up from germline, CDR1 is SGHNT and CDR2 is YENEEA. CDR3 sequence (DNA): TGTGCCAGCAGCTACGTAGCCTACGAGCAGTACTTC. Amino acids: CASSYVAYEQYF.

The chain links TRBV5-1 to TRBJ2-3, with 14 bases aligning to TRBD2. V lost 5 bases to trimming and J lost 3 bases; unmatched junction nucleotides: 5. CDR3 length: 16 residues. In germline, CDR1 is SGHRS, CDR2 YFSETQ. CDR3 DNA: TGCGCCAGCAGACTGACTAGCGGGGGGGGAACAGATACGCAGTATTTT. This gives the protein CASRLTSGGGTDTQYF.

V is TRBV5-4 and J is TRBJ1-1; the D is unclear. V shed 2 bases and J shed 4 bases, with 6 bases lying between them. The germline CDR1 and CDR2 sequences are SGHNT and YYREEE (reference sequence). CDR3 length: 12 amino acids. The CDR3 region has the DNA TGTGCCAGCAGCTTAAGACCCACTGAAGCTTTCTTT. This encodes CASSLRPTEAFF.

The chain has TRBV29-1 and TRBJ2-2; D might be TRBD1 or TRBD2, each matching 5 bases. Germline-derived CDR1 and CDR2 are SQVTM and ANQGSEA. The V end was cut by 7 bases, the J end by 0 bases, with 12 bases between. The CDR3 covers 14 residues. This CDR3 reads CSARDRTNTGELFF. The DNA of the CDR3 is TGCAGCGCCCGGGACCGCACGAACACCGGGGAGCTGTTTTTT.

This clonotype has a single count. The V gene is TRBV11-2, the J gene TRBJ1-1; D is unclear. CDR1 and CDR2 (germline): SGHAT, FQNNGV. With 4 bases removed from V and 3 bases from J, the gap between germline ends came to 15 bases. There are 15 residues in the CDR3. CDR3 sequence (DNA): TGTGCCAGCAGCTCAGCCCCCAACGGCGACACTGAAGCTTTCTTT. Its protein is CASSSAPNGDTEAFF.

V usage is TRBV20-1 and J usage is TRBJ2-3; TRBD2 matches 10 bases. V gave up 0 bases and J gave up 2 bases; unmatched junction bases: 5. In germline, CDR1 is DFQATT, CDR2 SNEGSKA (reference sequence). The CDR3 is 16 residues long. DNA for the CDR3: TGCAGTGCTAGAGAGGCTAGCGGGGGAACCACAGATACGCAGTATTTT. It codes for CSAREASGGTTDTQYF.

V is TRBV20-1 and J is TRBJ2-1, with TRBD2 matching over 8 bases. Germline CDR1 reads DFQATT; CDR2 reads SNEGSKA (reference sequence). The CDR3 runs 15 residues. J lost 3 bases, V lost 4 bases, and 8 bases had no gene match. The CDR3 nucleotides read TGCAGTGCTATCCTCGGGGGGGCTCGCTACAATGAGCAGTTCTTC. Translating it yields CSAILGGARYNEQFF.

This clonotype was detected only once. This chain uses TRBV12-3 or TRBV12-4 with TRBJ2-3; D gene uncertain. This CDR3 contains 17 residues. V was pared by 2 bases and J by 1 base, with 16 bases between. The CDR3 region is CASSLQIRRDGTDTQYF. CDR3 DNA: TGTGCCAGCAGTTTACAAATCAGGAGAGACGGCACAGATACGCAGTATTTT.